This T cell receptor beta chain was retrieved from a study of blood T cell repertoires in COVID-19. Looking at the study overall: Specimens from acute and convalescent COVID-19 originated in the United States, Italy and Spain. PBMCs, B-cell-depleted T cells, or T cells were the source of the cDNA or gDNA that made up the material.

Per the authors' pipeline: The assay estimated nucleated cells by amplifying reference gene primers. Repertoires were generated with immunoSEQ multiplex PCR, while TCRdb's copy carries only in-frame clones and drops some. V and J calls plus clone size are reproduced from that table; the DNA served to infer D and trimming. Of roughly 150,000 clones listed, approximately 80% were seen once; the top ten hold around 7.2%. This clone was seen a handful of times. Sequencing was done on a sample of peripheral blood. The clonotype originates from a woman aged 50 to 65 in a cohort sampled during active or convalescent COVID-19.

In nucleotides, the CDR3 is TGTGCCAGCAGCCAAGAGGCCCCCGGGGGATTAAGATCACCCCTCCACTTT. Amino acid sequence: CASSQEAPGGLRSPLHF. This sequence joins TRBV4-2 and TRBJ1-6; D might be TRBD1 (5 bases). Trimming left V 0 bases short and J 10 bases short, with 19 bases between. CDR3 length: 17 amino acids. Looked up from germline, CDR1 is LGHNA and CDR2 is YNFKEQ.